This TCR beta chain was identified during a study of T-cell memory formation after mild COVID-19. TCRdb fed the 5' RACE reads into MiXCR, producing one record per CDR3 protein. The table includes about 350,000 distinct CDR3 sequences, approximately 14% detected once. The germline V gene has CDR1 SQVTM and CDR2 ANQGSEA. This CDR3 is built from 15 residues. The V gene end was trimmed by 6 bases and the J gene end by 1 base; junction bases not matched to a gene: 11. Whole-study findings and limits: Clones shrinking between day 15 and 85 showed a balanced CD4/CD8 split, and those that grew later tilted toward CD4+. Some responding clones appeared in pre-infection memory, suggesting cross-reactive memory joined. The authors did not confirm SARS-CoV-2 specificity of second-wave clones peaking day 37.

This clonotype occurred a few times. Its matching antigen is unknown. Sequenced input: PBMCs or a T cell subset sorted from them (not recorded which). The J gene is TRBJ1-2, the V gene TRBV29-1; 7 bases are a match to TRBD1. This TCR was recovered from a man between 18 and 29 years old who had mild COVID-19 (a few samples of this study predate the infection). Cell type and time point are not known. The DNA of the CDR3 is TGCAGCGTACGATCCCCGGGACAGATTAACTATGGCTACACCTTC. It yields the protein CSVRSPGQINYGYTF.